This record covers a single TCR beta chain. Its antigen remains unknown. This entry is derived from a study of cytomegalovirus exposure and HLA in healthy donors. Study-level points and caveats: The study listed some 160 cytomegalovirus-associated TCR beta chains. Some V segments, TRBV6-2 and TRBV6-3 among them, were indistinguishable and were therefore excluded.

The study ran its PCR with 60 Vbeta and 13 Jbeta primers. Only in-frame clones appear in the TCRdb table, and some are missing; sequencing was by immunoSEQ multiplex PCR. Of some 97,000 clones in the sample, 79% were seen once. The CDR3 length is 17 residues. CDR1 and CDR2 from the germline V gene are MNHNS and SASEGT. V dropped 2 bases and J dropped 2; count of bases not matched to a gene: 7. The clonotype was recovered from a female donor in good health and CMV-seropositive. The chain has TRBV6-1 and TRBJ2-7; 12 nucleotides align to TRBD2. Sequencing input: PBMCs. In nucleotides, the CDR3 is TGTGCCAGCAGTGAAACCCTAGCGGGGGGGCCCACCTACGAGCAGTACTTC. Protein sequence: CASSETLAGGPTYEQYF.